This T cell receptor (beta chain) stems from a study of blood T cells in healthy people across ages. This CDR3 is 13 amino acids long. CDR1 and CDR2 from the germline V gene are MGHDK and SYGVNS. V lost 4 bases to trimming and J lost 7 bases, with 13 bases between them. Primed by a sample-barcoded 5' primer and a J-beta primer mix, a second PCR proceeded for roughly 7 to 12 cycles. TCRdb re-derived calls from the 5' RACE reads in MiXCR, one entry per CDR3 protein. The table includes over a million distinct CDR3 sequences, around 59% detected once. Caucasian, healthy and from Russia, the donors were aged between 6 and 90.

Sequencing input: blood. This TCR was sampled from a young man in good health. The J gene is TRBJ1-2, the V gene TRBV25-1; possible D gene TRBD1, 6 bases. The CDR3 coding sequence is TGTGCCAGCAGTGCGAGACAGGATGGTGGCTACACCTTC. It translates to CASSARQDGGYTF.